One and the same sample provided the 19 T cell receptor beta chains below, sequenced in a study of CD8 T cells in ankylosing spondylitis. Each CDR3 protein gets one entry after TCRdb re-called the 5' RACE reads with MiXCR. The sample lists some 100,000 distinct CDR3 sequences, roughly 8.7% occurring once. What was sequenced was blood, either unsorted or a sorted T cell fraction (not recorded which). These receptors came from a male donor with ankylosing spondylitis or in good health (not recorded which).

This clonotype was counted many times. This rearrangement joins TRBV24-1 to TRBJ2-1; possibly TRBD1 for D (6 bases). The CDR3 totals 13 residues. V shed 7 bases and J shed 8 bases, with 14 bases lying between them. In germline, CDR1 is KGHDR, CDR2 SFDVKD. This CDR3 is CATSPPGGDEQFF. The CDR3 DNA is TGTGCCACCAGCCCCCCTGGGGGCGATGAGCAGTTCTTC.

This clonotype was seen only a few times. The chain couples TRBV20-1 to TRBJ2-5; a possible D gene is TRBD2 (6 bases). This CDR3 has 14 residues. The V and J ends lost 2 bases and 5 bases respectively, with 15 bases between them. Germline CDR1 DFQATT, CDR2 SNEGSKA (reference sequence). The CDR3 loop is CSARLRRAWETQYF. The CDR3 bases are TGCAGTGCTAGACTTCGGAGGGCCTGGGAGACCCAGTACTTC.

This clonotype was recorded at least ten times. V and J are TRBV12-3 or TRBV12-4 and TRBJ1-3, with D possibly being TRBD1 (6 bases). The CDR3 runs 14 residues. The germline V and J ends were trimmed by 8 bases and 0 bases, with 11 bases remaining between them. The CDR3 DNA is TGTGCCAGCTTGAAGGACAGCTCTGGAAACACCATATATTTT. Translating gives CASLKDSSGNTIYF.

V is TRBV7-9 and J is TRBJ2-3; no reliable D call. Germline V gives CDR1 SEHNR, CDR2 FQNEAQ (reference sequence). The CDR3 contains 13 residues. Between the trimmed V and J ends, which lost 1 base and 6 bases, there was a span of 8 bases. CDR3 region: CASSLDQEDTQYF. The CDR3 coding sequence is TGTGCCAGCAGCTTAGACCAGGAGGATACGCAGTATTTT.

This clonotype was observed many times. The CDR3: CASSPQGEQEETQYF. The CDR3 region has the DNA TGTGCCAGCTCACCCCAGGGCGAACAGGAAGAGACCCAGTACTTC. This chain joins TRBV18 and TRBJ2-5; perhaps TRBD1 as D (5 bases). The CDR3 extends over 15 amino acids. The V end lost 3 bases, the J end lost 3 bases, and 14 bases lay between the germline ends. CDR1 is KGHSH and CDR2 is LQKENI in the germline V gene.

This clonotype was detected many times. One end of the junction does not line up with germline, which may come from a read error. The chain employs TRBV7-7 and TRBJ2-3; D remains ambiguous. This CDR3 spans 15 amino acids. CDR1 is SSHAT, CDR2 FNYEAQ, per germline (reference sequence). The CDR3 bases are TGTGCTAGCAGCCCCACTGGTGCTAGCACAGATACGCAGTATTTT. Translating it yields CASSPTGASTDTQYF.

This clonotype occurred many times. This chain links TRBV4-2 with TRBJ1-1; D uncertain. Germline assignment: CDR1 LGHNA and CDR2 YNFKEQ. V lost 2 bases, J lost 1 base, and 8 bases lay in between. This CDR3 spans 14 amino acids. CDR3 DNA sequence: TGTGCCAGCAGCCAAACTGGGCGGAACACTGAAGCTTTCTTT. This encodes CASSQTGRNTEAFF.

This chain joins TRBV20-1 and TRBJ1-6; 8 bases fit TRBD1. The V and J ends lost 0 bases and 11 bases, in that order; junction bases with no gene match: 9. This CDR3 has 15 amino acids. Germline V CDR1 and CDR2: DFQATT, SNEGSKA (reference sequence). The CDR3 reads CSARDQGGQGTPLHF. Here the CDR3 DNA reads TGCAGTGCTAGAGATCAAGGCGGACAGGGTACACCCCTCCACTTT.

This clonotype was counted ten times or more. The genes are TRBV11-1 and TRBJ2-7, with 13 bases aligning to TRBD2. Germline CDR1 is SGHAT and CDR2 is FQDESV (reference sequence). The CDR3 covers 19 residues. J lost 7 bases, V lost 0 bases, and 15 bases had no gene match. The CDR3 sequence: CASSLASKLGLAGLEEQYF. The CDR3 coding sequence is TGTGCCAGCAGCTTAGCCTCAAAGTTGGGACTAGCGGGATTGGAGGAGCAGTACTTC.

This clonotype occurred many times. The chain uses TRBV11-3 and TRBJ2-5, with a possible D match to TRBD1 (6 bases). This CDR3 contains 13 residues. With 5 bases removed from V and 5 bases from J, the gap between germline ends came to 12 bases. The germline V gene has CDR1 SGHNT and CDR2 YENEEA. CDR3: CASSISGQETQYF. The CDR3 nucleotides read TGTGCCAGCAGCATAAGTGGACAGGAGACCCAGTACTTC. The complete variable domain, with remaining parts taken from reference TRBV11-3 and TRBJ2-5, reads EAGVVQSPRYKIIEKKQPVAFWCNPISGHNTLYWYLQNLGQGPELLIRYENEEAVDDSQLPKDRFSAERLKGVDSTLKIQPAELGDSAVYLCASSISGQETQYFGPGTRLLVL.

This clonotype was recorded many times. The chain combines TRBV20-1 with TRBJ1-2; D remains ambiguous. The CDR3 runs 12 residues. V lost 0 bases to trimming and J lost 6 bases, with 8 bases between them. In germline, CDR1 is DFQATT, CDR2 SNEGSKA (reference sequence). CDR3 coding DNA: TGCAGTGCTAGAGAGCGGTGGAATGGCTACACCTTC. It encodes CSARERWNGYTF.

This clonotype was seen many times. CDR3 amino acids: CASSLESGAYNEQFF. Here the CDR3 DNA reads TGTGCCAGCAGCTTAGAAAGCGGGGCCTACAATGAGCAGTTCTTC. This sequence joins TRBV7-2 and TRBJ2-1, with 7 nucleotides matching TRBD2. Trimming at V came to 1 base and at J to 2 bases, leaving 2 bases not matched to a gene. The length of the CDR3 is 15 residues. Germline CDR1 and CDR2: SGHTA and FQGNSA.

This clonotype was seen at least ten times. The chain combines TRBV12-5 with TRBJ2-1; D is undetermined. Germline-derived CDR1 and CDR2 are LGHNT and FRNRAP. CDR3 length: 10 amino acids. Trimming took 2 bases from V and 9 from J, leaving 2 bases between them. CDR3 residues: CASGLSEQFF. Here the CDR3 DNA reads TGTGCTAGTGGTTTGAGTGAGCAGTTCTTC.

This clonotype came up many times. The chain couples TRBV7-3 to TRBJ2-3, with TRBD2 matching 8 bases. This CDR3 is 15 amino acids long. V was pared by 1 base and J by 4 bases, with 4 bases of the junction left unmatched. Germline CDR1 SGHTA, CDR2 FQGTGA. The CDR3 DNA reads as TGTGCCAGCAGCTTAAGCGGGGGGCCTCCAGATACGCAGTATTTT. Its translation: CASSLSGGPPDTQYF.

This chain joins TRBV7-2 and TRBJ1-3; D not certain. Germline CDR1 SGHTA, CDR2 FQGNSA. The CDR3 length is 14 residues. V was trimmed by 3 bases and J by 4 bases, leaving 10 bases between them. In DNA, the CDR3 is TGTGCCAGCAGCTTGGCTGGTACAGGAAACACCATATATTTT. It specifies CASSLAGTGNTIYF.

In its sample, this clonotype was seen a few times. V is TRBV18 and J is TRBJ1-1; TRBD1 aligns across 7 bases. The CDR3 extends over 13 amino acids. Germline V gene data show CDR1 as KGHSH and CDR2 as LQKENI. Trimming at V came to 5 bases and at J to 1 base, leaving 1 base not matched to a gene. CDR3 in DNA: TGTGCCAGCTCAGGACAGGCGAACACTGAAGCTTTCTTT. Amino acids: CASSGQANTEAFF. The full variable domain, completed using reference TRBV18 and TRBJ1-1, is NAGVMQNPRHLVRRRGQEARLRCSPMKGHSHVYWYRQLPEEGLKFMVYLQKENIIDESGMPKERFSAEFPKEGPSILRIQQVVRGDSAAYFCASSGQANTEAFFGQGTRLTVV.

There are many counts of this clonotype. This sequence joins TRBV20-1 and TRBJ2-7, with D perhaps TRBD2 (5 bases). From germline, CDR1 is DFQATT and CDR2 SNEGSKA (reference sequence). This CDR3 contains 13 residues. Trimming removed 2 bases from V and 2 bases from J, with 10 bases in between. CDR3 residues: CSARTRTAYEQYF. The CDR3 DNA is TGCAGTGCTAGAACCAGGACTGCCTACGAGCAGTACTTC.

This clonotype was counted many times. The chain joins TRBV7-2 to TRBJ1-1; D gene uncertain. Germline values: CDR1 SGHTA, CDR2 FQGNSA. This CDR3 is 14 amino acids long. Trimming stripped 5 bases from V and 4 bases from J, with 14 bases between. In nucleotides, the CDR3 is TGTGCCAGCAGCGCCATCGTCCGGGGCACTGAAGCTTTCTTT. Residues: CASSAIVRGTEAFF.

This clonotype showed up many times. The chain combines TRBV11-2 with TRBJ2-5; perhaps TRBD2 as D (5 bases). This CDR3 comprises 15 residues. Trimming took off 6 bases at V and 7 bases at J, with 21 bases between the two ends. Per the germline V gene, CDR1 is SGHAT and CDR2 is FQNNGV. Here the CDR3 reads CASSPAGYREGTQYF. The CDR3 region has the DNA TGTGCCAGCAGTCCTGCAGGATATCGCGAGGGGACCCAGTACTTC.